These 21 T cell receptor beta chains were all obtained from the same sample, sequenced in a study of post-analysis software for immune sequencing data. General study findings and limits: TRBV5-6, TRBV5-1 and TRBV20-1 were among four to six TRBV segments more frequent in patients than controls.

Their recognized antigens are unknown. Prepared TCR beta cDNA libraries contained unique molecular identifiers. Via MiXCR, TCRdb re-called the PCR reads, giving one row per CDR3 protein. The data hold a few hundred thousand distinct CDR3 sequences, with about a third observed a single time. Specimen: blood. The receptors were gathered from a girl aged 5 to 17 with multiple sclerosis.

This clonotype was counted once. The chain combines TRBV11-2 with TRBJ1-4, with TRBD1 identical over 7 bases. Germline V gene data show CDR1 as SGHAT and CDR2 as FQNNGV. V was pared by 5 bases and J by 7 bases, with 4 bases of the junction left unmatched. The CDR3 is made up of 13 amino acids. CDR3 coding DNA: TGTGCCAGCAGCCAGGGGGTCCTTGAAAAACTGTTTTTT. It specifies CASSQGVLEKLFF.

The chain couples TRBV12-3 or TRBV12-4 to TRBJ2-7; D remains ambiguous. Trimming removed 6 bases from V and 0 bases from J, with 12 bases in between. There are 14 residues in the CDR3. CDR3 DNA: TGTGCCAGCAGCCCTCTCGGCAGCTCCTACGAGCAGTACTTC. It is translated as CASSPLGSSYEQYF.

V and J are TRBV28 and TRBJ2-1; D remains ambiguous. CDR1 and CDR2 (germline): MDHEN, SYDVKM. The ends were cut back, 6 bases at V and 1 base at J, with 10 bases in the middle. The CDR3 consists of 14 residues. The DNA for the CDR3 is TGTGCCAGCAGCCCCCTCTTTTCCTACAATGAGCAGTTCTTC. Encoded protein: CASSPLFSYNEQFF.

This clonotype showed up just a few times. The CDR3 is CASSVGKDRPNGDYEQYF. Written as DNA, the CDR3 is TGTGCCAGCAGCGTAGGAAAGGACAGGCCCAACGGCGACTACGAGCAGTACTTC. This sequence joins TRBV9 and TRBJ2-7, with TRBD1 matching 7 bases. Germline trimming cut 0 bases from V and 3 bases from J; bases unmatched to any gene: 15. The length of the CDR3 is 18 residues. The germline gives CDR1 SGDLS, CDR2 YYNGEE.

The CDR3 coding sequence is TGTGCCAGCAGCAACCGGGCCTACAATGAGCAGTTCTTC. Amino acids: CASSNRAYNEQFF. This chain uses TRBV7-2 with TRBJ2-1; D remains unclear. Between the trimmed V and J ends, which lost 5 bases and 2 bases, there was a span of 7 bases. The CDR3 length is 13 residues. Germline V gene lookup returns CDR1 SGHTA and CDR2 FQGNSA.

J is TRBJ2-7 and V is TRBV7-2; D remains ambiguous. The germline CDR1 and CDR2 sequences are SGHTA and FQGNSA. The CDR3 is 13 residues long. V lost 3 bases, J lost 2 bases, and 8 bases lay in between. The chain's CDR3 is CASSFAQTYEQYF. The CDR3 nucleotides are TGTGCCAGCAGCTTTGCACAGACCTACGAGCAGTACTTC. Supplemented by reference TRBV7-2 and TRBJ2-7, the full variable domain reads GAGVSQSPSNKVTEKGKDVELRCDPISGHTALYWYRQSLGQGLEFLIYFQGNSAPDKSGLPSDRFSAERTGGSVSTLTIQRTQQEDSAVYLCASSFAQTYEQYFGPGTRLTVT.

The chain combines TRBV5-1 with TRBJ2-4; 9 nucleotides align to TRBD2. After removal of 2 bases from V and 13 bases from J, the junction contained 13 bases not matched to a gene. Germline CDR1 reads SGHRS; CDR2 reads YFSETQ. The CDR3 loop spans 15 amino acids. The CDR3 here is CASSFLAGPRMEQYF. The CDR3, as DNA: TGCGCCAGCAGCTTCCTAGCGGGGCCCCGAATGGAGCAGTACTTC.

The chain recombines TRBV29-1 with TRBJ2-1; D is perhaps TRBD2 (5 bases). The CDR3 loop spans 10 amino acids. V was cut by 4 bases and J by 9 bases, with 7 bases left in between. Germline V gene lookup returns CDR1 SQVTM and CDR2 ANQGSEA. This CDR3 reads CSVGRGEQFF. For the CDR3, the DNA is TGCAGCGTTGGTCGGGGTGAGCAGTTCTTC.

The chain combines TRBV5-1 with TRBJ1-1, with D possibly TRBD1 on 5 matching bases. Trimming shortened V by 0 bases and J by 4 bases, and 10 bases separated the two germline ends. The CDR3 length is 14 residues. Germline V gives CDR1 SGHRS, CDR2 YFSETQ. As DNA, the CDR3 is TGCGCCAGCAGCTTGGATCCGGGGGGCACTGAAGCTTTCTTT. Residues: CASSLDPGGTEAFF.

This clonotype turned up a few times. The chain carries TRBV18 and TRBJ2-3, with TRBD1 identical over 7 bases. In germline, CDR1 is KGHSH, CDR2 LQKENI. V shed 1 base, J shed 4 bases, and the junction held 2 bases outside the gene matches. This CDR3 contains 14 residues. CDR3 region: CASSPRDSSDTQYF. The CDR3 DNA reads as TGTGCCAGCTCACCACGGGACAGTTCAGATACGCAGTATTTT.

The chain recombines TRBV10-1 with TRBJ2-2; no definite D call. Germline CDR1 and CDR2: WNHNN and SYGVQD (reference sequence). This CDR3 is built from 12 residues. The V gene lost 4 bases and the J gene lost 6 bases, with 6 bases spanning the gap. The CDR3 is CASSADAGELFF. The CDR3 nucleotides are TGCGCCAGCAGTGCGGATGCCGGGGAGCTGTTTTTT.

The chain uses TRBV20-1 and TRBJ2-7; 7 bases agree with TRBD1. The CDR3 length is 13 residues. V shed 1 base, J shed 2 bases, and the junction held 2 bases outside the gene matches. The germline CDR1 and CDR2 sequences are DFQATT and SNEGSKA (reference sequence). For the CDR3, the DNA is TGCAGTGCTAGAGCCGACAGGGCCTACGAGCAGTACTTC. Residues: CSARADRAYEQYF.

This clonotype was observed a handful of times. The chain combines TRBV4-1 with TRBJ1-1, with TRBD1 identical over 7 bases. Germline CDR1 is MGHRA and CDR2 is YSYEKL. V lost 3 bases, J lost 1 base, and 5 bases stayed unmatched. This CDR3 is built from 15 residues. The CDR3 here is CASSHNDRENTEAFF. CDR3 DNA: TGCGCCAGCAGCCACAACGACAGGGAGAACACTGAAGCTTTCTTT.

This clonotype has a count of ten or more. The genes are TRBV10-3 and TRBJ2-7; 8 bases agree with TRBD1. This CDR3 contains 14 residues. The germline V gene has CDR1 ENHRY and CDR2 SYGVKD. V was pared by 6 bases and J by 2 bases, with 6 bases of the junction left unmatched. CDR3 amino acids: CAISRTGRPYEQYF. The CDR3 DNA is TGTGCCATCAGCCGGACAGGGAGACCCTACGAGCAGTACTTC.

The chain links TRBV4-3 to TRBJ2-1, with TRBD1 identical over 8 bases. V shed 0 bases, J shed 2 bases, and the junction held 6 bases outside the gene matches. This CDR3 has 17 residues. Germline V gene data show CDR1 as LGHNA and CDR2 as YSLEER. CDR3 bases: TGCGCCAGCAGCCAAGATTTTAGGACAGGGCCCTACAATGAGCAGTTCTTC. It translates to CASSQDFRTGPYNEQFF.

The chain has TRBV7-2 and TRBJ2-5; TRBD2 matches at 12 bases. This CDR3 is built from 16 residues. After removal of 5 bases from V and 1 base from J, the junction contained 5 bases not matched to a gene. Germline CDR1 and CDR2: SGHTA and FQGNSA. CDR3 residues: CASSPQLAGGQETQYF. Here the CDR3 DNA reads TGTGCCAGCAGCCCTCAACTAGCGGGGGGCCAAGAGACCCAGTACTTC.

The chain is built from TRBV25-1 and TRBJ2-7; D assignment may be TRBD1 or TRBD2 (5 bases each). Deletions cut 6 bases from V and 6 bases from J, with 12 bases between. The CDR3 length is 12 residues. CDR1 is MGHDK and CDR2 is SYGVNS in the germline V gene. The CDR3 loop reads CASRADGAEQYF. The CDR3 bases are TGTGCCAGCAGAGCCGACGGGGCCGAGCAGTACTTC.

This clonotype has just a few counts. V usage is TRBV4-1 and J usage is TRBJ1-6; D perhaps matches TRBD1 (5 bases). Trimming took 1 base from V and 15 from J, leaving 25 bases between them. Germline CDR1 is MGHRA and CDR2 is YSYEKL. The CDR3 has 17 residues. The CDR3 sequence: CASSQVGRRLDRGLLHF. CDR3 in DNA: TGCGCCAGCAGCCAAGTGGGACGTAGACTGGATAGAGGCCTCCTCCACTTT.

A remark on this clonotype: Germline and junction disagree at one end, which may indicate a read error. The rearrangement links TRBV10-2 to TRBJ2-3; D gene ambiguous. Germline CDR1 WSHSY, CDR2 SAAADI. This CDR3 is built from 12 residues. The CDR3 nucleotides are TGCGCCAGCAGTCTACCCACAGATACGAAGTATTTT. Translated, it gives CASSLPTDTKYF.

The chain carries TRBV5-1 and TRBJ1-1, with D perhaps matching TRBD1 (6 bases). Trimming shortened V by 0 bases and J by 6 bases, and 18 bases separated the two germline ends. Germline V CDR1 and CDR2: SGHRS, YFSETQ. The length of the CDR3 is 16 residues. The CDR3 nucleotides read TGCGCCAGCAGCTTGGGGGGGGGCGACGGTACTGCTGAAGCTTTCTTT. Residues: CASSLGGGDGTAEAFF.

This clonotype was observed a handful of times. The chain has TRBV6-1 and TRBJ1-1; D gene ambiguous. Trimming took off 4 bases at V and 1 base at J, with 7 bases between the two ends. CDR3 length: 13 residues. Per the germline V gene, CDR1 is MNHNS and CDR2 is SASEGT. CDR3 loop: CASSVSQNTEAFF. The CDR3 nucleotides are TGTGCCAGCAGTGTATCACAGAACACTGAAGCTTTCTTT.